Following are 10 T cell receptor beta chains from one sample sequenced in a study of CD8+CD57+ T cells in acquired aplastic anemia. Genomic DNA constituted the template upon which TCR beta VDJ and CDR3 profiling was performed. TCRdb called the reads again in MiXCR, with one record for every CDR3 protein. The sample holds fewer than 200,000 distinct CDR3 sequences, 60% to 70% seen once. The sequenced material came from sorted CD4+, CD8+, or CD8+CD57+ T cells (not recorded which) from PBMCs. The receptors shown here come from a human donor in good health.

The genes are TRBV7-2 and TRBJ1-1, with D unclear. CDR3 length equals 14 residues. V was cut by 7 bases and J by 0 bases, with 12 bases left in between. Germline loops: CDR1 SGHTA, CDR2 FQGNSA. CDR3 protein: CASNVWGMNTEAFF. In DNA, the CDR3 is TGTGCCAGCAATGTGTGGGGTATGAACACTGAAGCTTTCTTT.

This rearrangement joins TRBV20-1 to TRBJ2-3, with D possibly being TRBD1 (6 bases). The CDR3 runs 11 residues. V lost 4 bases, J lost 11 bases, and 13 bases lay in between. CDR1 DFQATT and CDR2 SNEGSKA come from the germline V gene (reference sequence). CDR3 bases: TGCAGTGCTACTCAGGGGTATGAGCAGTATTTT. It encodes CSATQGYEQYF.

As for this clonotype: At one end, the junction sequence differs from germline, possibly due to a read error. The rearrangement links TRBV7-6 to TRBJ1-1, with 7 positions matching TRBD1. This CDR3 contains 16 residues. Germline V gene sequence: CDR1 SGHVS, CDR2 FNYEAQ. For the CDR3, the DNA is TGTGCCAGCAGCTCAGAACAGACAGGGCAGAACGCTGAAGCTTTCTTT. Protein: CASSSEQTGQNAEAFF. Looking up the rest from reference TRBV7-6 and TRBJ1-1 gives the full variable domain: GAGVSQSPRYKVTKRGQDVALRCDPISGHVSLYWYRQALGQGPEFLTYFNYEAQQDKSGLPNDRFSAERPEGSISTLTIQRTEQRDSAMYRCASSSEQTGQNAEAFFGQGTRLTVV.

There are many counts of this clonotype. V and J are TRBV4-1 and TRBJ2-1, with a possible D match to TRBD1 (5 bases). CDR3 size: 14 residues. With 0 bases removed from V and 3 bases from J, the gap between germline ends came to 6 bases. Germline assignment: CDR1 MGHRA and CDR2 YSYEKL. The CDR3 region has the DNA TGCGCCAGCAGCCAAGAGCAGGGCTACAATGAGCAGTTCTTC. It specifies CASSQEQGYNEQFF.

This chain joins TRBV28 and TRBJ1-5; D is uncertain. V was trimmed by 8 bases and J by 4 bases, leaving 9 bases between them. Germline V gene lookup returns CDR1 MDHEN and CDR2 SYDVKM. This CDR3 has 12 amino acids. As DNA, the CDR3 is TGTGCCAGCGGGTCGCATAATCAGCCCCAGCATTTT. Its protein is CASGSHNQPQHF.

The CDR3 loop is CASSVGLGAETQYF. The DNA for the CDR3 is TGTGCCAGCAGTGTAGGACTTGGGGCGGAGACCCAGTACTTC. The chain combines TRBV25-1 with TRBJ2-5; D is perhaps TRBD1 or TRBD2 (5 bases each). Looked up from germline, CDR1 is MGHDK and CDR2 is SYGVNS. V was trimmed by 4 bases and J by 5 bases, leaving 14 bases between them. The CDR3 loop spans 14 amino acids.

The chain has TRBV15 and TRBJ2-2, with D hard to call. This CDR3 is built from 14 residues. Germline-derived CDR1 and CDR2 are LNHNV and YYDKDF (reference sequence). V gave up 1 base and J gave up 1 base, with 4 bases separating them. CDR3 loop: CATSRAENTGELFF. CDR3 bases: TGTGCCACCAGCAGAGCAGAGAACACCGGGGAGCTGTTTTTT. The whole variable domain, remainder taken from reference TRBV15 and TRBJ2-2, is DAMVIQNPRYQVTQFGKPVTLSCSQTLNHNVMYWYQQKSSQAPKLLFHYYDKDFNNEADTPDNFQSRRPNTSFCFLDIRSPGLGDTAMYLCATSRAENTGELFFGEGSRLTVL.

This clonotype has a count of ten or more. The chain joins TRBV7-8 to TRBJ1-1; no clear D. Germline-derived CDR1 and CDR2 are SGHVS and FQNEAQ. The CDR3 contains 13 residues. The V end was cut by 4 bases, the J end by 8 bases, with 14 bases between. In nucleotides, the CDR3 is TGTGCCAGCAGCTCGTCCTCGGGAAAGGAAGCTTTCTTT. Translating it yields CASSSSSGKEAFF.

The table lists this clonotype with a count of one. The rearrangement joins TRBV4-3 to TRBJ1-1; 8 nucleotides align to TRBD1. Germline V gene lookup returns CDR1 LGHNA and CDR2 YSLEER. Trimming at V came to 4 bases and at J to 2 bases, leaving 6 bases not matched to a gene. The CDR3 is 15 amino acids. CDR3 sequence: CASSLGQGFNTEAFF. The CDR3 coding sequence is TGCGCCAGCAGCCTCGGACAGGGTTTTAACACTGAAGCTTTCTTT.

CDR3 amino acids: CSASGTADSPLHF. The CDR3 coding sequence is TGCAGTGCCAGCGGGACAGCCGATTCACCCCTCCACTTT. The genes are TRBV20-1 and TRBJ1-6; 7 nucleotides align to TRBD1. Germline V gene lookup returns CDR1 DFQATT and CDR2 SNEGSKA (reference sequence). CDR3 size: 13 residues. V shed 6 bases, J shed 8 bases, and the junction held 7 bases outside the gene matches.